These 27 T cell receptor beta chains were sequenced from one sample in a study of T cell changes during pregnancy in multiple sclerosis. TCRdb's copy holds only in-frame clones and misses some; the assay was immunoSEQ multiplex PCR. The table shows 45,000 to 55,000 clones, with about 92% occurring only once. The material was peripheral blood, obtained after pregnancy. These receptors all come from a female donor with multiple sclerosis, enrolled in a pregnancy study.

The chain employs TRBV6-6 and TRBJ2-5; TRBD2 might be the D (5 bases). CDR3 length equals 14 residues. Trimming took 6 bases from V and 4 from J, leaving 15 bases between them. Germline values: CDR1 MNHNY, CDR2 SVGAGI (reference sequence). CDR3 in DNA: TGTGCCAGCAGACCCGCCGGCGGGCGAGAGACCCAGTACTTC. It codes for CASRPAGGRETQYF.

The chain has TRBV7-9 and TRBJ1-5; the match to TRBD1 covers 7 bases. This CDR3 has 15 residues. Germline V lookup: CDR1 SEHNR, CDR2 FQNEAQ (reference sequence). V was clipped by 5 bases and J by 1 base; unmatched bases: 5. CDR3 protein: CASSPPTGSNQPQHF. In nucleotides, the CDR3 is TGTGCCAGCAGCCCCCCGACAGGGAGCAATCAGCCCCAGCATTTT. The variable domain in full, with the rest retrieved from reference TRBV7-9 and TRBJ1-5, is DTGVSQNPRHKITKRGQNVTFRCDPISEHNRLYWYRQTLGQGPEFLTYFQNEAQLEKSRLLSDRFSAERPKGSFSTLEIQRTEQGDSAMYLCASSPPTGSNQPQHFGDGTRLSIL.

The chain employs TRBV29-1 and TRBJ1-6; the match to TRBD1 covers 7 bases. CDR3 length: 13 residues. Germline V gives CDR1 SQVTM, CDR2 ANQGSEA. V was pared by 7 bases and J by 6 bases, with 6 bases of the junction left unmatched. The CDR3 sequence: CSDDRAINSPLHF. The CDR3 nucleotides are TGCAGCGATGACAGGGCGATTAATTCACCCCTCCACTTT. The full variable domain, rest sourced from reference TRBV29-1 and TRBJ1-6, is SAVISQKPSRDICQRGTSLTIQCQVDSQVTMMFWYRQQPGQSLTLIATANQGSEATYESGFVIDKFPISRPNLTFSTLTVSNMSPEDSSIYLCSDDRAINSPLHFGNGTRLTVT.

V gene TRBV6-1 combines with J gene TRBJ1-2; the D is unclear. In germline, CDR1 is MNHNS, CDR2 SASEGT. The CDR3 has 15 residues. Trimming left V 1 base short and J 5 bases short, with 14 bases between. In DNA, the CDR3 is TGTGCCAGCAGTGAAGGACCGGGAGGCCCTTATGGCTACACCTTC. Translation gives CASSEGPGGPYGYTF.

This chain uses TRBV11-3 with TRBJ2-2, with D possibly matching TRBD2 (5 bases). Trimming left V 0 bases short and J 5 bases short, with 7 bases between. This CDR3 is 14 amino acids long. The germline gives CDR1 SGHNT, CDR2 YENEEA. CDR3 sequence: CASSLDGGTGELFF. CDR3 DNA sequence: TGTGCCAGCAGCTTAGACGGAGGAACCGGGGAGCTGTTTTTT.

The V call is TRBV19, the J call TRBJ2-2; maybe TRBD1 (6 bases). Germline V gives CDR1 LNHDA, CDR2 SQIVND (reference sequence). The CDR3 loop spans 15 amino acids. The ends were cut back, 5 bases at V and 1 base at J, with 11 bases in the middle. The CDR3 DNA reads as TGTGCCAGTAGTTCACCGGGACAGAACACCGGGGAGCTGTTTTTT. Its translation is CASSSPGQNTGELFF.

The chain uses TRBV7-9 and TRBJ2-5; possibly TRBD2 for D (7 bases). Germline V gene sequence: CDR1 SEHNR, CDR2 FQNEAQ (reference sequence). V was shortened by 5 bases and J by 5 bases, with 18 bases between the two germline ends. The CDR3 length is 15 residues. CDR3 coding DNA: TGTGCCAGCAGCCCGGGGGGCCCCTTCGGGGAGACCCAGTACTTC. Protein sequence: CASSPGGPFGETQYF.

This chain uses TRBV11-2 with TRBJ1-1; 10 bases align to TRBD1. CDR1 SGHAT and CDR2 FQNNGV come from the germline V gene. Trimming took 4 bases from V and 1 from J; bases not matched to a gene: 6. The CDR3 sequence is 16 residues long. The CDR3 loop is CASSSTDRGPNTEAFF. In nucleotides, the CDR3 is TGTGCCAGCAGCTCCACCGACAGGGGGCCGAACACTGAAGCTTTCTTT.

The V gene is TRBV6-6, the J gene TRBJ1-2; D is perhaps TRBD1 (6 bases). CDR1 is MNHNY, CDR2 SVGAGI, per germline (reference sequence). V lost 5 bases and J lost 4, with 11 bases in between. CDR3 length equals 13 residues. Written as DNA, the CDR3 is TGTGCCAGCAGTCAGGGGAATAGCTATGGCTACACCTTC. This gives the protein CASSQGNSYGYTF.

The rearrangement uses TRBV29-1 and TRBJ1-1; no clear D gene. V lost 4 bases and J 6 bases, leaving 9 bases between the germline ends. Germline CDR1 and CDR2: SQVTM and ANQGSEA. The CDR3 spans 11 residues. This chain's CDR3 is CSVGGGAEAFF. CDR3 nucleotides: TGCAGCGTTGGAGGAGGCGCTGAAGCTTTCTTT.

The CDR3 reads CASRDRVSGANVLTF. For the CDR3, the DNA is TGTGCCAGCAGGGACAGGGTCTCTGGGGCCAACGTCCTGACTTTC. This chain uses TRBV2 with TRBJ2-6; 8 nucleotides align to TRBD1. This CDR3 has 15 residues. V trimming: 6 bases; J trimming: 0 bases; junction bases outside the gene matches: 1. Per germline, CDR1 SNHLY and CDR2 FYNNEI.

V and J are TRBV10-3 and TRBJ1-1; 7 positions agree with TRBD1. Germline V gene data show CDR1 as ENHRY and CDR2 as SYGVKD. The CDR3 loop spans 14 amino acids. J gave up 2 bases and V 6 bases, and 6 bases lay outside the gene matches. This CDR3 is CAISVTGVNTEAFF. DNA for the CDR3: TGTGCCATCAGCGTCACAGGGGTCAACACTGAAGCTTTCTTT.

The V call is TRBV5-6, the J call TRBJ1-1; TRBD1 agrees at 8 bases. V lost 4 bases and J lost 2; bases outside the gene matches: 10. This CDR3 region has 16 residues. Per germline, CDR1 SGHDT and CDR2 YYEEEE. The CDR3 DNA reads TGTGCCAGCAGCCCTCGCGCCGGGACAGGCAACACTGAAGCTTTCTTT. Translation gives CASSPRAGTGNTEAFF.

This chain uses TRBV5-6 with TRBJ2-6; D unresolved. Germline V CDR1 and CDR2: SGHDT, YYEEEE. Trimming took 0 bases from V and 0 from J, leaving 10 bases between them. This CDR3 is 17 amino acids long. The CDR3 region is CASSLDRSSSGANVLTF. The CDR3 bases are TGTGCCAGCAGCTTGGACAGAAGCTCCTCTGGGGCCAACGTCCTGACTTTC.

The chain couples TRBV9 to TRBJ2-5, with 12 nucleotides matching TRBD2. This CDR3 has 16 amino acids. Germline V gives CDR1 SGDLS, CDR2 YYNGEE. V was pared by 3 bases and J by 7 bases, with 10 bases of the junction left unmatched. CDR3 loop: CASSEGPSGGEGTQYF. The DNA of the CDR3 is TGTGCCAGCAGCGAGGGGCCTAGCGGGGGGGAGGGGACCCAGTACTTC.

This clone occurred once. This chain joins TRBV19 and TRBJ1-2; 11 positions agree with TRBD1. V shed 2 bases and J 4 bases; nucleotides not matched to a gene: 3. Per germline, CDR1 LNHDA and CDR2 SQIVND (reference sequence). The CDR3 consists of 15 residues. CDR3 DNA: TGTGCCAGTAGTATAATGGGGACAGGGGGCTATGGCTACACCTTC. It codes for CASSIMGTGGYGYTF.

The rearrangement uses TRBV7-2 and TRBJ2-2, with D possibly matching TRBD1 (6 bases). Trimming removed 2 bases at V and 7 bases at J, with 17 bases between. The V gene's germline CDR1 is SGHTA and CDR2 FQGNSA. This CDR3 contains 16 residues. Here the CDR3 DNA reads TGTGCCAGCAGCTTAAACCCTCCACAGGGCGGCGGGGAGCTGTTTTTT. Translating gives CASSLNPPQGGGELFF.

This clone has just one count. The chain couples TRBV6-1 to TRBJ2-7; TRBD2 matches 7 bases. The germline CDR1 and CDR2 sequences are MNHNS and SASEGT. The length of the CDR3 is 15 residues. V trimming: 2 bases; J trimming: 0 bases; junction bases outside the gene matches: 4. This CDR3 reads CASSELGGSSYEQYF. The CDR3, as DNA: TGTGCCAGCAGTGAATTGGGCGGGAGCTCCTACGAGCAGTACTTC.

This clone came up once. V usage is TRBV18 and J usage is TRBJ2-1, with D possibly matching TRBD2 (7 bases). Germline V CDR1 and CDR2: KGHSH, LQKENI. This CDR3 contains 16 residues. The V gene lost 1 base and the J gene lost 7 bases, with 17 bases spanning the gap. Written as DNA, the CDR3 is TGTGCCAGCTCACCACTGGCCGGGGGGCAGGATAATGAGCAGTTCTTC. Protein sequence: CASSPLAGGQDNEQFF.

This clone was recorded once. This rearrangement joins TRBV5-5 to TRBJ2-1; TRBD2 matches 10 bases. Per germline, CDR1 SGHKS and CDR2 YYEKEE (reference sequence). V trimming: 4 bases; J trimming: 4 bases; junction bases outside the gene matches: 8. This CDR3 is 16 amino acids long. CDR3 region: CASSQGGTSVYNEQFF. The CDR3 nucleotides read TGTGCCAGCAGCCAGGGGGGGACTAGCGTTTACAATGAGCAGTTCTTC. The full variable domain, its missing parts supplied by reference TRBV5-5 and TRBJ2-1, is DAGVTQSPTHLIKTRGQQVTLRCSPISGHKSVSWYQQVLGQGPQFIFQYYEKEERGRGNFPDRFSARQFPNYSSELNVNALLLGDSALYLCASSQGGTSVYNEQFFGPGTRLTVL.

CDR3 bases: TGTGCCAGCAGCTTTTACAGTAACTATGGCTACACCTTC. The encoded protein is CASSFYSNYGYTF. The chain recombines TRBV7-9 with TRBJ1-2; D gene unclear. Germline lookup yields CDR1 SEHNR and CDR2 FQNEAQ (reference sequence). CDR3 size: 13 residues. V shed 3 bases and J shed 1 base, with 6 bases lying between them.

This clone was seen a few times. The chain recombines TRBV27 with TRBJ2-7; D possibly corresponds to TRBD2 (6 bases). The V end lost 6 bases, the J end lost 6 bases, and 15 bases lay between the germline ends. The CDR3 has 13 residues. Germline V gives CDR1 MNHEY, CDR2 SMNVEV (reference sequence). This chain's CDR3 is CASRYGSSGEQYF. In DNA, the CDR3 is TGTGCCAGCAGGTACGGGAGTTCGGGCGAGCAGTACTTC.

The chain joins TRBV7-9 to TRBJ2-1; D unresolved. In germline, CDR1 is SEHNR, CDR2 FQNEAQ (reference sequence). The CDR3 consists of 12 residues. Trimming cost V 5 bases and J 3 bases, with 5 bases left between them. CDR3 sequence (DNA): TGTGCCAGCAGCGTCGTCTACAATGAGCAGTTCTTC. It translates to CASSVVYNEQFF.

CDR3 DNA sequence: TGTGCCAGCAGCCTGCGTAGGGGGACTGAAGCTTTCTTT. The encoded protein is CASSLRRGTEAFF. V and J are TRBV7-2 and TRBJ1-1; D is possibly TRBD1 (6 bases). This CDR3 comprises 13 residues. Trimming shortened V by 5 bases and J by 5 bases, and 12 bases separated the two germline ends. CDR1 and CDR2 from the germline V gene are SGHTA and FQGNSA.

The chain uses TRBV29-1 and TRBJ2-3; the match to TRBD1 covers 11 bases. The CDR3 totals 13 residues. J lost 8 bases, V lost 8 bases, and 9 bases had no gene match. CDR1 and CDR2 (germline): SQVTM, ANQGSEA. The CDR3 nucleotides are TGCAGCTCAGGGGGACAGGGGGGAGGTACGCAGTATTTT. It codes for CSSGGQGGGTQYF.

This clone appeared once. J is TRBJ1-1 and V is TRBV6-5; a weak D match, TRBD1 (6 bases). Between the trimmed V and J ends, which lost 0 bases and 10 bases, there was a span of 9 bases. The CDR3 is made up of 12 amino acids. Germline CDR1 is MNHEY and CDR2 is SVGAGI. The CDR3 coding sequence is TGTGCCAGCAGTTACTCGAAAGGGGGAGCTTTCTTT. This encodes CASSYSKGGAFF.

This clone has a single count. The chain links TRBV18 to TRBJ1-6, with D possibly being TRBD1 (6 bases). Looked up from germline, CDR1 is KGHSH and CDR2 is LQKENI. CDR3 length: 13 amino acids. Trimming cost V 5 bases and J 7 bases, with 9 bases left between them. Written as DNA, the CDR3 is TGTGCCAGCTCAGGGACACTGAATTCACCCCTCCACTTT. Translating it yields CASSGTLNSPLHF.